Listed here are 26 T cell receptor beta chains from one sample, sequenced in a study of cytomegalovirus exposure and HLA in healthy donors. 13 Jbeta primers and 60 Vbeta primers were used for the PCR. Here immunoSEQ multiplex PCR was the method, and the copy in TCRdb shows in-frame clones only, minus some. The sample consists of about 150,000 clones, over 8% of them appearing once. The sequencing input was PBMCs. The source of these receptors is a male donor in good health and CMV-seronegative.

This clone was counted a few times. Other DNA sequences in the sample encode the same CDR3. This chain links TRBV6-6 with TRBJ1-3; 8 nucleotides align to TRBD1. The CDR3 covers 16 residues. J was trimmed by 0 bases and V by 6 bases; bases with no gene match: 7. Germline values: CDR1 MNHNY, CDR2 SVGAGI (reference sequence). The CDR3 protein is CASRTGTGGSGNTIYF. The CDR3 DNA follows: TGTGCCAGCAGAACCGGGACAGGAGGCTCTGGAAACACCATATATTTT.

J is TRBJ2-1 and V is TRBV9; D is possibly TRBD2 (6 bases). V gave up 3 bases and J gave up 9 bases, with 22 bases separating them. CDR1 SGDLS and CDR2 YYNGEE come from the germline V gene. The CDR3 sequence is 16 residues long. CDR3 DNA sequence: TGTGCCAGCAGCGGATTCGGCCCAGCGGGCCCGGGTGAGCAGTTCTTC. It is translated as CASSGFGPAGPGEQFF.

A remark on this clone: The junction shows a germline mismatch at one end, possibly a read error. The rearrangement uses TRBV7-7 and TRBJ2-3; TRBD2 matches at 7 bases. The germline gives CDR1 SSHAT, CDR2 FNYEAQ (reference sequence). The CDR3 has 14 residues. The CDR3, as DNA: TGTGCTAGCAGCGCCGAGGTGGGGGGGGATACGCAGTATTTT. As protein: CASSAEVGGDTQYF.

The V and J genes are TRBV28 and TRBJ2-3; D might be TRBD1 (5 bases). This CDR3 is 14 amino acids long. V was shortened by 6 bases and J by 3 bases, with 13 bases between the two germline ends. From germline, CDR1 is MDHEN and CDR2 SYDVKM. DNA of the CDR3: TGTGCCAGCAGGCTAGACAGATTAACAGATACGCAGTATTTT. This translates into CASRLDRLTDTQYF. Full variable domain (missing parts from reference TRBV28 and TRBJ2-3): DVKVTQSSRYLVKRTGEKVFLECVQDMDHENMFWYRQDPGLGLRLIYFSYDVKMKEKGDIPEGYSVSREKKERFSLILESASTNQTSMYLCASRLDRLTDTQYFGPGTRLTVL.

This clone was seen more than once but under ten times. The CDR3 sequence: CATSLGSSYEQYF. The CDR3 nucleotides read TGTGCCACCTCCCTTGGGAGTTCCTACGAGCAGTACTTC. The chain recombines TRBV28 with TRBJ2-7; D perhaps matches TRBD2 (5 bases). The CDR3 sequence is 13 residues long. In germline, CDR1 is MDHEN, CDR2 SYDVKM. Trimming stripped 10 bases from V and 1 base from J, with 14 bases between.

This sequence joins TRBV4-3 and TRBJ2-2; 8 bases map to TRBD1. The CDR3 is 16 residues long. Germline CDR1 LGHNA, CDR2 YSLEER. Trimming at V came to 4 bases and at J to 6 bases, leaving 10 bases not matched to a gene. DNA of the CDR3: TGCGCCAGCAGCCTTTATACGGCAGGGGGCCCCGGGGAGCTGTTTTTT. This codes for CASSLYTAGGPGELFF.

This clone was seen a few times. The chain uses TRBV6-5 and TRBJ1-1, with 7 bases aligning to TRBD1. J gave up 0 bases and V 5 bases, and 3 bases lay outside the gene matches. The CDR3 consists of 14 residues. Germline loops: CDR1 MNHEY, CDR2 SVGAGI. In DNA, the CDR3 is TGTGCCAGCAGTGCGACAGGGCTGAACACTGAAGCTTTCTTT. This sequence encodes CASSATGLNTEAFF.

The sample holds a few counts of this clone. CDR3 residues: CASSFRAALYEQYF. The CDR3 DNA is TGTGCCAGCAGCTTCAGGGCCGCCCTCTACGAGCAGTACTTC. This chain links TRBV7-2 with TRBJ2-7; D perhaps matches TRBD1 (5 bases). The CDR3 totals 14 residues. Germline CDR1 and CDR2: SGHTA and FQGNSA. The V end lost 3 bases, the J end lost 3 bases, and 12 bases lay between the germline ends.

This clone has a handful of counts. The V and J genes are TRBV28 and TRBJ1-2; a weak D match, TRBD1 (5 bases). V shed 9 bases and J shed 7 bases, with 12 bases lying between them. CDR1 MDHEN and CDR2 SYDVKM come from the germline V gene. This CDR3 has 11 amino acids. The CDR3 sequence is CASYAQGGYTF. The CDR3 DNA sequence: TGTGCCAGTTACGCGCAGGGTGGCTACACCTTC.

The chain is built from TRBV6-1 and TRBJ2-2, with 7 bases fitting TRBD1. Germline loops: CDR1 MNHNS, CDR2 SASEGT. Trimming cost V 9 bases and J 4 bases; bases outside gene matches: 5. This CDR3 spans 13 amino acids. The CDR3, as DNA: TGTGCCAGAAGGGACAGCCTCACCGGGGAGCTGTTTTTT. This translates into CARRDSLTGELFF.

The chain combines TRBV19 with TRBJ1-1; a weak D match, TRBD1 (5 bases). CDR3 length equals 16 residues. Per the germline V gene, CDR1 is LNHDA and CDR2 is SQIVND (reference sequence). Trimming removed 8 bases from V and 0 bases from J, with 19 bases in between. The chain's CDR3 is CASLSGKPAMNTEAFF. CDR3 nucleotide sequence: TGTGCCAGTCTCTCAGGGAAGCCGGCGATGAACACTGAAGCTTTCTTT.

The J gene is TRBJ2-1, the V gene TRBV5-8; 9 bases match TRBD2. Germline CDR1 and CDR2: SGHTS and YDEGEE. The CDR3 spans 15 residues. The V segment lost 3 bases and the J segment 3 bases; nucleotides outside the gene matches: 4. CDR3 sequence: CASSYLAGVYNEQFF. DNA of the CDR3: TGTGCCAGCAGCTACTTAGCGGGAGTCTACAATGAGCAGTTCTTC.

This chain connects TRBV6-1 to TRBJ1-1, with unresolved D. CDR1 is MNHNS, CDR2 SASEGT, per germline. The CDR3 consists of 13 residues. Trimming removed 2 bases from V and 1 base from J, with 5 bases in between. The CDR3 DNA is TGTGCCAGCAGTGAACTGTGGAACACTGAAGCTTTCTTT. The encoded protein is CASSELWNTEAFF.

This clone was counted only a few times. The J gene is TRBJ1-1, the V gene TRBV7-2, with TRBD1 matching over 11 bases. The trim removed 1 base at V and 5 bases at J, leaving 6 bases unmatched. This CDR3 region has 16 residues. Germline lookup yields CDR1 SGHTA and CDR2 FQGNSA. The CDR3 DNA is TGTGCCAGCAGCTTAGAAGGGGGGGACAGGGGGACTGAAGCTTTCTTT. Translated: CASSLEGGDRGTEAFF.

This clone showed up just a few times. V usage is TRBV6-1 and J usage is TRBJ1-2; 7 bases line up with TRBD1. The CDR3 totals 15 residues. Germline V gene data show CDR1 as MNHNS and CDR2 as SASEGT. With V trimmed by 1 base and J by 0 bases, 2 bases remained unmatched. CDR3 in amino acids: CASSEGDRANYGYTF. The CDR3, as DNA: TGTGCCAGCAGTGAAGGGGACAGAGCTAACTATGGCTACACCTTC.

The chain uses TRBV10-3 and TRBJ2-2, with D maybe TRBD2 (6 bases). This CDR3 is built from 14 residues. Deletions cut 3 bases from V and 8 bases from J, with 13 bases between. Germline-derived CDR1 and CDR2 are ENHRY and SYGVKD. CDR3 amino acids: CAISELAQRGELFF. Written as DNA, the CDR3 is TGTGCCATCAGTGAACTAGCCCAAAGAGGGGAGCTGTTTTTT.

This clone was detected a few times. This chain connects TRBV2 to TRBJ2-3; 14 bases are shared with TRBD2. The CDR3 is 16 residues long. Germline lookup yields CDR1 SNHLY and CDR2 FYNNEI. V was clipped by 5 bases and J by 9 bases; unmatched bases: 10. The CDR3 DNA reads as TGTGCCAGCAGTCCTGAGGGACTAGCGGGAGAGGCGACGCAGTATTTT. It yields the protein CASSPEGLAGEATQYF.

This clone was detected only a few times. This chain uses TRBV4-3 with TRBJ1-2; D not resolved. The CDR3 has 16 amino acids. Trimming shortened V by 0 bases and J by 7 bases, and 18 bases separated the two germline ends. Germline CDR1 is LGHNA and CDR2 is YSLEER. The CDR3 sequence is CASSQDRWDSDSGYTF. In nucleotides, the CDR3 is TGCGCCAGCAGCCAAGATCGTTGGGATTCGGACTCTGGCTACACCTTC.

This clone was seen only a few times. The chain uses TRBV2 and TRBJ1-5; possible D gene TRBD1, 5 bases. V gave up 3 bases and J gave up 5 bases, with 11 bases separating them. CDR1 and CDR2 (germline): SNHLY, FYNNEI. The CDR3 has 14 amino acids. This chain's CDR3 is CASSDRVVDQPQHF. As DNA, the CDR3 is TGTGCCAGCAGTGACAGGGTAGTTGATCAGCCCCAGCATTTT.

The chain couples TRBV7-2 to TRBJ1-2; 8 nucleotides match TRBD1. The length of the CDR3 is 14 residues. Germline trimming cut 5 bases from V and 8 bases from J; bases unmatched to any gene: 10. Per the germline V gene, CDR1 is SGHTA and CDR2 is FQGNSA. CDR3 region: CASSPGQGRGGYTF. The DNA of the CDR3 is TGTGCCAGCAGCCCCGGACAGGGTCGGGGGGGCTACACCTTC.

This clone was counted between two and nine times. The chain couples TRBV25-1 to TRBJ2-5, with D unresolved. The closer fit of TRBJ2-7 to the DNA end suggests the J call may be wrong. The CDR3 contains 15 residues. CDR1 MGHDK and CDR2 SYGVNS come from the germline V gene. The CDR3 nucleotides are TGTGCCAGCAGACCAAACAGACCGAGCTCCTACGAGCAGTACTTC. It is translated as CASRPNRPSSYEQYF.

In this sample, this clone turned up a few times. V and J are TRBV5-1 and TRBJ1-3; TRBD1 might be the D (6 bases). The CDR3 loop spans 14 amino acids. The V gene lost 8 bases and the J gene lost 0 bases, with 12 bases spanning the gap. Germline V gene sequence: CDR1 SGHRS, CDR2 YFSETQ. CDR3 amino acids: CAREDRCSGNTIYF. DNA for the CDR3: TGCGCCAGGGAGGACAGATGCTCTGGAAACACCATATATTTT.

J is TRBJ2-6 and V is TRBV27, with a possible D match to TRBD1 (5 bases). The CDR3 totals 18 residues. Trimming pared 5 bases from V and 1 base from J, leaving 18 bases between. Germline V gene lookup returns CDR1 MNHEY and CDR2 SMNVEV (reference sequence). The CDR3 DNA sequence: TGTGCCAGCAGTCCAATCAAAGGGGTCGTTTCTGGGGCCAACGTCCTGACTTTC. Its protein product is CASSPIKGVVSGANVLTF.

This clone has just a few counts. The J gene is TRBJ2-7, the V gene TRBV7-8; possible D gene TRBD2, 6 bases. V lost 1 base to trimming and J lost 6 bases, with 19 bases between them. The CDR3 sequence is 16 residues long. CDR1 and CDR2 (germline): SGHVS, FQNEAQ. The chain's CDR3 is CASSLGAAGPVGEQYF. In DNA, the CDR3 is TGTGCCAGCAGCTTAGGTGCCGCGGGGCCCGTAGGCGAGCAGTACTTC.

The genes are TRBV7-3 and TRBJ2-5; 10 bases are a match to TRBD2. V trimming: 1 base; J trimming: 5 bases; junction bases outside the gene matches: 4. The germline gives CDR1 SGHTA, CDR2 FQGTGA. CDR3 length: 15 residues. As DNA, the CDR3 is TGTGCCAGCAGCTTAAGCGGGACTAGCGAGGAGACCCAGTACTTC. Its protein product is CASSLSGTSEETQYF. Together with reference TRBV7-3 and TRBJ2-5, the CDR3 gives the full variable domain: GAGVSQTPSNKVTEKGKYVELRCDPISGHTALYWYRQSLGQGPEFLIYFQGTGAADDSGLPNDRFFAVRPEGSVSTLKIQRTERGDSAVYLCASSLSGTSEETQYFGPGTRLLVL.

The CDR3 protein is CASSLNRGRGGRDGYTF. The CDR3 DNA is TGTGCCAGCAGCCTTAATAGGGGCAGGGGCGGACGAGATGGCTACACCTTC. The chain couples TRBV7-2 to TRBJ1-2; TRBD1 is a possible D gene (6 bases). Trimming removed 5 bases from V and 6 bases from J, with 25 bases in between. Germline V gene lookup returns CDR1 SGHTA and CDR2 FQGNSA. CDR3 length: 17 residues.